The sequence of this T cell receptor beta chain was determined in a study of blood T cell repertoires in COVID-19. Overall study context: PBMCs, B-cell-depleted T cells, or T cells provided the cDNA or gDNA that made up the material.

Everyone who took part was 18 to 89 years old, and they came from about two dozen US areas. Participants had their cohort set by participant-reported clinical history. Original handling: Counts of nucleated cells, estimated from reference gene primer amplification, were obtained. Sequencing used immunoSEQ multiplex PCR; TCRdb keeps in-frame clones, though not all of them. That table furnishes V, J and clone size, whereas the DNA furnished D and trimming. The table includes about 400,000 clones, approximately 88% detected once. Germline assignment: CDR1 WNHNN and CDR2 SYGVQD (reference sequence). The CDR3 loop spans 14 amino acids. J was trimmed by 3 bases and V by 10 bases; bases with no gene match: 6.

The sequence came from a woman aged 40-49 years with acute COVID-19. Sequenced sample: PBMCs or T cells enriched from blood (not recorded which). V usage is TRBV10-1 and J usage is TRBJ2-2; the match to TRBD1 covers 9 bases. DNA for the CDR3: TGCGCCAACGTCCGGGACAGGGACACCGGGGAGCTGTTTTTT. This translates into CANVRDRDTGELFF.